Presented here are 32 T cell receptor beta chains from one specimen sequenced in a study of blood T cell repertoires in COVID-19. Generated by immunoSEQ multiplex PCR, the TCRdb table keeps only in-frame clones and is missing some. Of some 110,000 clones in the sample, over 55% were seen once. Sequenced sample: peripheral blood. The source is a human donor with acute or convalescent COVID-19. The donor label of this sample is uncertain.

The gene calls are TRBV5-8 and TRBJ1-6; 8 bases agree with TRBD1. Germline V CDR1 and CDR2: SGHTS, YDEGEE. Trimming took 4 bases from V and 7 from J; bases not matched to a gene: 7. The length of the CDR3 is 15 residues. Here the CDR3 reads CASSIRQGKNSPLHF. The CDR3 nucleotides are TGTGCCAGCAGCATAAGACAGGGGAAAAATTCACCCCTCCACTTT.

This clone was found a few times. This chain links TRBV14 with TRBJ2-5, with D perhaps TRBD2 (6 bases). The CDR3 extends over 12 amino acids. Germline loops: CDR1 SGHDN, CDR2 FVKESK. Trimming took 3 bases from V and 5 from J, leaving 7 bases between them. The CDR3 bases are TGTGCCAGCAGCCAGGGGAGGGAGACCCAGTACTTC. It specifies CASSQGRETQYF.

This clone was seen a handful of times. The chain joins TRBV7-6 to TRBJ2-6, with TRBD2 matching over 9 bases. There are 18 residues in the CDR3. V shed 3 bases, J shed 0 bases, and the junction held 6 bases outside the gene matches. Germline CDR1 and CDR2: SGHVS and FNYEAQ. CDR3 amino acids: CASSLASGVNSGANVLTF. The CDR3 nucleotides are TGTGCCAGCAGCTTGGCTAGCGGGGTCAACTCTGGGGCCAACGTCCTGACTTTC.

The chain couples TRBV30 to TRBJ1-6; 7 nucleotides match TRBD1. The junction had 7 bases not matched to a gene; V was cut back by 0 bases and J by 11 bases. This CDR3 is 14 amino acids long. Per the germline V gene, CDR1 is GTSNPN and CDR2 is SVGIG (reference sequence). CDR3 in amino acids: CAWSVRGQSPPLHF. Written as DNA, the CDR3 is TGTGCCTGGAGTGTGAGGGGGCAGTCCCCACCCCTCCACTTT. Using reference TRBV30 and TRBJ1-6 for the parts outside the CDR3, the full variable domain is SQTIHQWPATLVQPVGSPLSLECTVEGTSNPNLYWYRQAAGRGLQLLFYSVGIGQISSEVPQNLSASRPQDRQFILSSKKLLLSDSGFYLCAWSVRGQSPPLHFGNGTRLTVT.

There are a few counts of this clone. The V gene is TRBV5-1, the J gene TRBJ1-6; no definite D call. V was clipped by 1 base and J by 7 bases, with 15 bases between them. CDR1 and CDR2 (germline): SGHRS, YFSETQ. CDR3 size: 16 residues. The CDR3 is CASSLLEGRTNSPLHF. The CDR3, as DNA: TGCGCCAGCAGCTTGCTTGAAGGGAGGACGAATTCACCCCTCCACTTT.

The chain couples TRBV19 to TRBJ1-5; D call uncertain. Trimming took off 3 bases at V and 0 bases at J, with 6 bases between the two ends. Germline V gives CDR1 LNHDA, CDR2 SQIVND (reference sequence). The CDR3 loop spans 14 amino acids. The CDR3 reads CASSISYSNQPQHF. The CDR3 nucleotides read TGTGCCAGTAGTATCTCGTATAGCAATCAGCCCCAGCATTTT.

CDR3 DNA: TGTGCCTGGGGGAGGGGGACCTACGAGCAGTACTTC. Protein: CAWGRGTYEQYF. This sequence joins TRBV30 and TRBJ2-7; D is perhaps TRBD2 (7 bases). Trimming stripped 5 bases from V and 2 bases from J, with 10 bases between. CDR3 size: 12 residues. Germline CDR1 is GTSNPN and CDR2 is SVGIG (reference sequence).

This clone came up a few times. This chain joins TRBV14 and TRBJ1-2, with a weak D call TRBD1 (5 bases). Germline CDR1 and CDR2: SGHDN and FVKESK. V was cut by 3 bases and J by 2 bases, with 13 bases left in between. This CDR3 is built from 15 residues. CDR3 sequence reads: CASSQMQGFNYGYTF. The DNA of the CDR3 is TGTGCCAGCAGCCAGATGCAGGGATTCAACTATGGCTACACCTTC.

The sample holds a few counts of this clone. This chain connects TRBV30 to TRBJ1-6; D unclear. Germline CDR1 reads GTSNPN; CDR2 reads SVGIG (reference sequence). Between the trimmed V and J ends, which lost 3 bases and 0 bases, there was a span of 3 bases. The CDR3 is 13 residues long. DNA of the CDR3: TGTGCCTGGAGCAGCTCCTATAATTCACCCCTCCACTTT. Encoded protein: CAWSSSYNSPLHF.

J is TRBJ1-1 and V is TRBV6-5; 7 bases map to TRBD1. The V gene's germline CDR1 is MNHEY and CDR2 SVGAGI. V shed 7 bases, J shed 3 bases, and the junction held 11 bases outside the gene matches. CDR3 length: 15 amino acids. This CDR3 reads CASMGAGGRYTEAFF. Here the CDR3 DNA reads TGTGCCAGCATGGGGGCAGGGGGGCGGTACACTGAAGCTTTCTTT.

The table lists this clone with a count of one. The chain recombines TRBV25-1 with TRBJ1-6; D is uncertain. The CDR3 has 14 residues. Looked up from germline, CDR1 is MGHDK and CDR2 is SYGVNS. Trimming cost V 5 bases and J 10 bases, with 15 bases left between them. The CDR3 protein is CASSYGLGQSPLHF. Written as DNA, the CDR3 is TGTGCCAGCAGTTACGGACTGGGCCAGTCACCCCTCCACTTT.

The chain employs TRBV7-9 and TRBJ2-3, with 8 bases aligning to TRBD1. V shed 5 bases and J 2 bases; nucleotides not matched to a gene: 12. The CDR3 has 17 amino acids. Germline loops: CDR1 SEHNR, CDR2 FQNEAQ (reference sequence). The CDR3 here is CASSTPPGTGITDTQYF. As DNA, the CDR3 is TGTGCCAGCAGCACCCCCCCCGGGACAGGAATCACAGATACGCAGTATTTT.

This clone has ten or more counts. The chain is built from TRBV20-1 and TRBJ2-7; D is unresolved. V was clipped by 4 bases and J by 0 bases, with 4 bases between them. The CDR3 covers 11 residues. From germline, CDR1 is DFQATT and CDR2 SNEGSKA (reference sequence). The CDR3 nucleotides read TGCAGTGCTAAGAGCTCCTACGAGCAGTACTTC. This codes for CSAKSSYEQYF.

This clone was seen only a few times. The chain employs TRBV11-3 and TRBJ2-1; 10 positions match TRBD2. Germline-derived CDR1 and CDR2 are SGHNT and YENEEA. Losses at the gene ends were 1 base for V and 0 bases for J; bases not matched to a gene: 3. The CDR3 is 17 amino acids. CDR3 nucleotide sequence: TGTGCCAGCAGCTTAGGAGTAGCGGGGGGCTCCTACAATGAGCAGTTCTTC. Translating gives CASSLGVAGGSYNEQFF.

A few counts support this clone. The genes are TRBV7-2 and TRBJ2-2; possible D gene TRBD1, 5 bases. Looked up from germline, CDR1 is SGHTA and CDR2 is FQGNSA. V lost 5 bases and J 9 bases, leaving 13 bases between the germline ends. The CDR3 runs to 13 residues. CDR3 nucleotide sequence: TGTGCCAGCAGCACAAGACAGAGCCGGGAGCTGTTTTTT. Protein product: CASSTRQSRELFF.

This chain connects TRBV9 to TRBJ1-1, with a possible D match to TRBD1 (5 bases). V shed 0 bases and J shed 1 base, with 19 bases lying between them. The CDR3 runs 18 residues. The germline V gene has CDR1 SGDLS and CDR2 YYNGEE. CDR3 sequence (DNA): TGTGCCAGCAGCGTAGATTCCCGAGTGTGGAGGGGGAACACTGAAGCTTTCTTT. This codes for CASSVDSRVWRGNTEAFF.

The chain links TRBV30 to TRBJ1-2; TRBD1 matches 7 bases. The CDR3 spans 16 residues. The J segment lost 2 bases and the V segment lost 4 bases, leaving 13 bases of the junction unmatched. Germline lookup yields CDR1 GTSNPN and CDR2 SVGIG (reference sequence). CDR3 in DNA: TGTGCCTGGACGGGCAGGGGGATAAGTGGGAACTATGGCTACACCTTC. Amino acids: CAWTGRGISGNYGYTF.

V usage is TRBV28 and J usage is TRBJ2-1; D not resolved. Germline lookup yields CDR1 MDHEN and CDR2 SYDVKM. The CDR3 is made up of 15 amino acids. V dropped 6 bases and J dropped 0 bases, with 12 bases sitting between them. CDR3 loop: CASRQPPSSYNEQFF. DNA for the CDR3: TGTGCCAGCAGGCAACCCCCGAGCTCCTACAATGAGCAGTTCTTC.

The chain recombines TRBV4-1 with TRBJ1-2, with D possibly TRBD1 on 5 matching bases. Germline CDR1 reads MGHRA; CDR2 reads YSYEKL. CDR3 length: 14 residues. V was pared by 7 bases and J by 5 bases, with 17 bases between. The CDR3 DNA reads TGCGCCAGCACCGAGACAGAGAGCAAATATGGCTACACCTTC. Its translation is CASTETESKYGYTF.

The J gene is TRBJ1-1, the V gene TRBV29-1; D is uncertain. The germline CDR1 and CDR2 sequences are SQVTM and ANQGSEA. The V and J ends lost 2 bases and 4 bases respectively, with 11 bases between them. The CDR3 is made up of 13 amino acids. The CDR3 region is CSVEFSGGTEAFF. The CDR3 bases are TGCAGCGTTGAATTCTCAGGAGGCACTGAAGCTTTCTTT. Supplemented by reference TRBV29-1 and TRBJ1-1, the full variable domain reads SAVISQKPSRDICQRGTSLTIQCQVDSQVTMMFWYRQQPGQSLTLIATANQGSEATYESGFVIDKFPISRPNLTFSTLTVSNMSPEDSSIYLCSVEFSGGTEAFFGQGTRLTVV.

This rearrangement joins TRBV2 to TRBJ2-5, with 16 positions matching TRBD2. The CDR3 is 14 residues long. Germline V gene lookup returns CDR1 SNHLY and CDR2 FYNNEI. The ends lost 6 bases at V and 11 bases at J; junction bases unmatched: 6. Written as DNA, the CDR3 is TGTGCCAGCAGGAAAGGGACTAGCGGGGGGGAGCAGTACTTC. It yields the protein CASRKGTSGGEQYF.

The V and J genes are TRBV18 and TRBJ2-1; D might be TRBD2 (6 bases). Germline V CDR1 and CDR2: KGHSH, LQKENI. The CDR3 loop spans 15 amino acids. Trimming removed 3 bases from V and 4 bases from J, with 13 bases in between. Here the CDR3 DNA reads TGTGCCAGCTCACCGGGGCGGGGCCAATACAATGAGCAGTTCTTC. It encodes CASSPGRGQYNEQFF.

The J gene is TRBJ1-1, the V gene TRBV7-2; TRBD1 matches 7 bases. Trimming at V came to 0 bases and at J to 4 bases, leaving 5 bases not matched to a gene. This CDR3 has 15 amino acids. Germline V gives CDR1 SGHTA, CDR2 FQGNSA. This CDR3 reads CASSLARPGGTEAFF. As DNA, the CDR3 is TGTGCCAGCAGCTTAGCCCGGCCAGGGGGCACTGAAGCTTTCTTT.

The J gene is TRBJ2-7, the V gene TRBV19; 8 nucleotides align to TRBD1. V gave up 3 bases and J gave up 2 bases; unmatched junction bases: 9. There are 16 residues in the CDR3. Germline lookup yields CDR1 LNHDA and CDR2 SQIVND (reference sequence). The CDR3 nucleotides read TGTGCCAGTAGTATCGGGGACAGGTTGTCCCCCTACGAGCAGTACTTC. Residues: CASSIGDRLSPYEQYF.

This clone has only one observation. The rearrangement uses TRBV12-3 or TRBV12-4 and TRBJ1-1; D may be TRBD1 (5 bases). This CDR3 region has 12 residues. The ends were cut back, 3 bases at V and 11 bases at J, with 13 bases in the middle. The CDR3 bases are TGTGCCAGCAGTTTTTTCAGGGCACAGGCTTTCTTT. As protein: CASSFFRAQAFF.

This clone was picked up a small number of times. The genes are TRBV6-6 and TRBJ2-2; 7 bases align to TRBD1. Germline-derived CDR1 and CDR2 are MNHNY and SVGAGI (reference sequence). This CDR3 comprises 16 residues. The J segment lost 6 bases and the V segment lost 0 bases, leaving 7 bases of the junction unmatched. This chain's CDR3 is CASSYSHRGSAGELFF. The CDR3 coding sequence is TGTGCCAGCAGTTACTCGCACAGGGGCTCAGCCGGGGAGCTGTTTTTT.

This chain connects TRBV6-5 to TRBJ2-5; 9 bases map to TRBD2. V shed 2 bases and J 5 bases; nucleotides not matched to a gene: 6. CDR3 length: 15 residues. Germline V gene sequence: CDR1 MNHEY, CDR2 SVGAGI. The CDR3 DNA is TGTGCCAGCAGTTACGGGACTAGCAGGGTGGAGACCCAGTACTTC. Amino acids: CASSYGTSRVETQYF.

This rearrangement joins TRBV27 to TRBJ1-2; TRBD1 is a possible D gene (5 bases). The CDR3 runs to 14 residues. CDR1 and CDR2 from the germline V gene are MNHEY and SMNVEV (reference sequence). The V end lost 2 bases, the J end lost 6 bases, and 13 bases lay between the germline ends. DNA for the CDR3: TGTGCCAGCAGTTTAAGCAGGGCCATCGATGGCTACACCTTC. Its translation is CASSLSRAIDGYTF.

In nucleotides, the CDR3 is TGTGCCAGCAGGTCTACCGGGACTCCTAACTATGGCTACACCTTC. This encodes CASRSTGTPNYGYTF. The chain links TRBV27 to TRBJ1-2; a weak D match, TRBD1 (5 bases). The CDR3 extends over 15 amino acids. V lost 6 bases and J lost 0, with 14 bases in between. Looked up from germline, CDR1 is MNHEY and CDR2 is SMNVEV (reference sequence).

As regards this clone: The sample contains more than one DNA sequence encoding this CDR3. The chain carries TRBV7-6 and TRBJ2-3; TRBD2 aligns across 13 bases. The CDR3 spans 16 residues. The V gene end was trimmed by 5 bases and the J gene end by 3 bases; junction bases not matched to a gene: 5. Germline V lookup: CDR1 SGHVS, CDR2 FNYEAQ. The CDR3 DNA is TGTGCCAGCAGCCATAGACTAGCGGGGGGAACAGATACGCAGTATTTT. Protein sequence: CASSHRLAGGTDTQYF.

This rearrangement joins TRBV10-3 to TRBJ2-1; 7 nucleotides line up with TRBD2. Germline CDR1 reads ENHRY; CDR2 reads SYGVKD. The CDR3 is 16 residues long. V lost 0 bases and J lost 9; bases outside the gene matches: 11. CDR3 sequence: CAISESKAGKDGEQFF. The CDR3 DNA follows: TGTGCCATCAGTGAGTCGAAAGCGGGGAAGGATGGTGAGCAGTTCTTC.

This clone showed up just once. The chain combines TRBV9 with TRBJ2-3; TRBD1 is a possible D gene (6 bases). The CDR3 consists of 12 residues. The V gene lost 4 bases and the J gene lost 5 bases, with 8 bases spanning the gap. Germline values: CDR1 SGDLS, CDR2 YYNGEE. CDR3 nucleotide sequence: TGTGCCAGCAGCCCCAGGGGAGATACGCAGTATTTT. It codes for CASSPRGDTQYF.